This T cell receptor beta chain was documented in a study of neurological immune-mediated disorders. Study-wide results and limits: The multiple sclerosis repertoire cluster had no association with any clinical or MRI feature.

This clonotype occurred many times. Antigen unknown. The junction departs from the called germline gene at one end, perhaps through a read error. Germline V gene data show CDR1 as DFQATT and CDR2 as SNEGSKA (reference sequence). The CDR3 runs 13 residues. TCRdb re-analysed the 5' RACE reads in MiXCR, keeping a single row per CDR3 protein. The sample lists about 46,000 distinct CDR3 sequences, 1.5% to 2% seen once, with around 2.1% in the top ten. A total of 2 million PBMCs stored at -80 degrees C provided the unsorted libraries. The TCR comes from a woman in her forties with multiple sclerosis. The sample comprised PBMCs. This sequence joins TRBV20-1 and TRBJ2-7; 9 nucleotides line up with TRBD1. DNA for the CDR3: TGCAGTGCTGGAGACAGGGGGATCTACGAGCAGTACTTC. It specifies CSAGDRGIYEQYF.